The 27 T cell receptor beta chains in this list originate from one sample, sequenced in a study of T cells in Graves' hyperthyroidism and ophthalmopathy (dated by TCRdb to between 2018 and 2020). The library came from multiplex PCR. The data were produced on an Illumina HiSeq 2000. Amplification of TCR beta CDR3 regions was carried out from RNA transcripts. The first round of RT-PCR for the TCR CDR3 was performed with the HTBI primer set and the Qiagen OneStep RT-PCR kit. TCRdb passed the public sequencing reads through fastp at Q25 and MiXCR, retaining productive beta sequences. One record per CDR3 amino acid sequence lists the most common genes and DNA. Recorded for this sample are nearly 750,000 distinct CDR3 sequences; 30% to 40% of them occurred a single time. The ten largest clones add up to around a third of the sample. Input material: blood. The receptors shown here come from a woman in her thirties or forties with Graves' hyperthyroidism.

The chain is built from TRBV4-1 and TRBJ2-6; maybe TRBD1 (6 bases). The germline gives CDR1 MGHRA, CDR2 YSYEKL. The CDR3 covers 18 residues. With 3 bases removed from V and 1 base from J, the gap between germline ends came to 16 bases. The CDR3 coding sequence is TGCGCCAGCAGCCAGGCGCTTACAGGGTGGTCTGGGGCCAACGTCCTGACTTTC. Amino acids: CASSQALTGWSGANVLTF.

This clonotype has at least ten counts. The CDR3 DNA sequence: TGTGCCAGCAGCGTGAGGGGGGGCAGCAATCAGCCCCAGCATTTT. Translation gives CASSVRGGSNQPQHF. This chain uses TRBV7-2 with TRBJ1-5; the D gene is possibly TRBD1 (6 bases). CDR3 length: 15 residues. The V gene lost 5 bases and the J gene lost 1 base, with 12 bases spanning the gap. Germline assignment: CDR1 SGHTA and CDR2 FQGNSA.

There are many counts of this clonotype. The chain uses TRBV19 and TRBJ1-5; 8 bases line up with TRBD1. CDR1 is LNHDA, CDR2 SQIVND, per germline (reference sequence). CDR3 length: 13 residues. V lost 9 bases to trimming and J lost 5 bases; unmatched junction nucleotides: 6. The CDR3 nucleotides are TGTGCCAGCATGGACAGGGTGGATCAGCCCCAGCATTTT. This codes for CASMDRVDQPQHF.

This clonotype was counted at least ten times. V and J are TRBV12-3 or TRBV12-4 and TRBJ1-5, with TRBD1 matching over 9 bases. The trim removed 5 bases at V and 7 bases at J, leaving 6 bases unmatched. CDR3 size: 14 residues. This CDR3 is CASSPTGGRQPQHF. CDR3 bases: TGTGCCAGCAGTCCGACAGGGGGAAGGCAGCCCCAGCATTTT.

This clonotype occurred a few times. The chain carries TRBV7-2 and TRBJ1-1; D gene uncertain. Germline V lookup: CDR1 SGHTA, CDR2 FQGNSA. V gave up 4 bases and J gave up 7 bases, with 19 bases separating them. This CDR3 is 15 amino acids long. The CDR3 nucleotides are TGTGCCAGCAGCTACTCTCCCAACACGAGCGGTGAAGCTTTCTTT. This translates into CASSYSPNTSGEAFF.

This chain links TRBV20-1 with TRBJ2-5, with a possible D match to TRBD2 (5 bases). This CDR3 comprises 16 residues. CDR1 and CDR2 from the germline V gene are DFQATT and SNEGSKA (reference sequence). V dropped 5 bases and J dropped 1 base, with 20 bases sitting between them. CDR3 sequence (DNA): TGCAGTGCTGCCAGCGGCCCCCTAGGCGTCCAAGAGACCCAGTACTTC. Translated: CSAASGPLGVQETQYF.

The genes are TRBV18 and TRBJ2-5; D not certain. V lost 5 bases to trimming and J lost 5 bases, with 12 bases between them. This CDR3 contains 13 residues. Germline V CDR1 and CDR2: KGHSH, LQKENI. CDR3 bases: TGTGCCAGCTCAGCTGACAACTTCGAGACCCAGTACTTC. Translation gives CASSADNFETQYF.

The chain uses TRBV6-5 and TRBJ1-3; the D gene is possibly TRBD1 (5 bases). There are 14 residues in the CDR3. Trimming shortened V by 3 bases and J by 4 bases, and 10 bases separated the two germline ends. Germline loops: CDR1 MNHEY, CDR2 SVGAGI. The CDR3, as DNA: TGTGCCAGCAGTTATCCGGGGCCAGGAAACACCATATATTTT. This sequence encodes CASSYPGPGNTIYF.

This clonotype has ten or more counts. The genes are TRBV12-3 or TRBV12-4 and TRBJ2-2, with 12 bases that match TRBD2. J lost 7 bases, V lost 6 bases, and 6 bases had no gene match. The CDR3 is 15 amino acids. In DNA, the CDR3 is TGTGCCAGCAGCCCCGGACTAGCGGGACACGGGGAGCTGTTTTTT. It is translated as CASSPGLAGHGELFF.

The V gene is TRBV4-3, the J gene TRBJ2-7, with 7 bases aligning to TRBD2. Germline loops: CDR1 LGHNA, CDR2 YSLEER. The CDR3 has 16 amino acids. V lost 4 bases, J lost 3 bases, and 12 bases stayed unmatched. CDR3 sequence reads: CASSRDGGCPFYEQYF. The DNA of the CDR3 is TGCGCCAGCAGCCGGGACGGGGGGTGTCCCTTCTACGAGCAGTACTTC.

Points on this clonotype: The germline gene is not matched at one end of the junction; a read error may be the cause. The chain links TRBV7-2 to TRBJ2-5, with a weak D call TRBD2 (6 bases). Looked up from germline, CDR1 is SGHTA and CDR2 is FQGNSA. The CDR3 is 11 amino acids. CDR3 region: CASGYGETQYF. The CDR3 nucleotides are TGCGCCAGCGGGTACGGAGAGACCCAGTACTTC.

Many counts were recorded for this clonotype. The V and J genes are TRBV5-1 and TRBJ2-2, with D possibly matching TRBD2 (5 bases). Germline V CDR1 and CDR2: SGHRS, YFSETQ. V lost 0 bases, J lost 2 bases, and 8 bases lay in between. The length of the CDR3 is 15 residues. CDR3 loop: CASSLGTQNTGELFF. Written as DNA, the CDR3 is TGCGCCAGCAGCTTGGGGACTCAAAACACCGGGGAGCTGTTTTTT.

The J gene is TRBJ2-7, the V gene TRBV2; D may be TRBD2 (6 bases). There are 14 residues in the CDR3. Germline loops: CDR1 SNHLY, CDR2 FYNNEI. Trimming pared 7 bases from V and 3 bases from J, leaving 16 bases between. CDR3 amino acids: CASNWEELGYEQYF. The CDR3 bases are TGTGCCAGCAATTGGGAGGAGTTAGGCTACGAGCAGTACTTC.

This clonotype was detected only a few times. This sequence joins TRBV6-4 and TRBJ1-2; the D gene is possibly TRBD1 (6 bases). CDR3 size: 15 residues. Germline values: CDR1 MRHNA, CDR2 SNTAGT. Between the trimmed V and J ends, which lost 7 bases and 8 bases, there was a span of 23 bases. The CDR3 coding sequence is TGTGCCAGCACAAGGTATGGGCAGGGGCCGCGCGGCTACACCTTC. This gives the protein CASTRYGQGPRGYTF.

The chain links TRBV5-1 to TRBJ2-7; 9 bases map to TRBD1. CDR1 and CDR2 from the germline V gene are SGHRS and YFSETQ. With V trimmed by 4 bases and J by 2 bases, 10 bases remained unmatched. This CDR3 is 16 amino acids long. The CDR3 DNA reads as TGCGCCAGCAGCCAGGCGGGGGACAGGGTAACCTACGAGCAGTACTTC. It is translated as CASSQAGDRVTYEQYF.

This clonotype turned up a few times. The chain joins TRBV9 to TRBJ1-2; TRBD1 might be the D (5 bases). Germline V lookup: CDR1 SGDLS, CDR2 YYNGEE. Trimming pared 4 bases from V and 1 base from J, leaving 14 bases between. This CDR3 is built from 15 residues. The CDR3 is CASSTSGRNNYGYTF. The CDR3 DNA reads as TGTGCCAGCAGCACTTCAGGGAGAAATAACTATGGCTACACCTTC. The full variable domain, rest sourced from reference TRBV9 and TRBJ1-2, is DSGVTQTPKHLITATGQRVTLRCSPRSGDLSVYWYQQSLDQGLQFLIQYYNGEERAKGNILERFSAQQFPDLHSELNLSSLELGDSALYFCASSTSGRNNYGYTFGSGTRLTVV.

The CDR3: CAWTPDRLNTGELFF. For the CDR3, the DNA is TGTGCCTGGACCCCCGACCGGTTGAACACCGGGGAGCTGTTTTTT. This chain links TRBV6-2 or TRBV6-3 with TRBJ2-2; no definite D call. V lost 11 bases and J lost 1, with 17 bases in between. Per germline, CDR1 MNHEY and CDR2 SVGEGT. This CDR3 has 15 residues.

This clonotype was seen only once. As DNA, the CDR3 is TGTGCCAGCAGTTTAAGGGACGGCAGTGAAAAACTGTTTTTT. Translating gives CASSLRDGSEKLFF. The V and J genes are TRBV28 and TRBJ1-4; perhaps TRBD1 as D (5 bases). The V and J ends lost 2 bases and 7 bases respectively, with 11 bases between them. CDR1 is MDHEN and CDR2 is SYDVKM in the germline V gene. The CDR3 length is 14 residues.

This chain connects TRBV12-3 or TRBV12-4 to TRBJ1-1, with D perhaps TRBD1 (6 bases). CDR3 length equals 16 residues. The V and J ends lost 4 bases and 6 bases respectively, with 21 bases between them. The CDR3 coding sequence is TGTGCCAGCAGTTACCCCCACGGCAGGGGAAGGGCTGAAGCTTTCTTT. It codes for CASSYPHGRGRAEAFF.

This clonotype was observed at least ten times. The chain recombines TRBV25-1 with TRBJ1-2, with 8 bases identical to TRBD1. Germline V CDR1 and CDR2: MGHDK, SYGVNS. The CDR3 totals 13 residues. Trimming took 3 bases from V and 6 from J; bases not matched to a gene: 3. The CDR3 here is CASSDADRDGYTF. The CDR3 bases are TGTGCCAGCAGTGATGCGGACAGGGATGGCTACACCTTC.

The CDR3 reads CASSDDRGFNEKLFF. Here the CDR3 DNA reads TGTGCCAGCAGCGACGACAGGGGATTTAATGAAAAACTGTTTTTT. This chain uses TRBV5-6 with TRBJ1-4; 8 nucleotides line up with TRBD1. The germline gives CDR1 SGHDT, CDR2 YYEEEE. V lost 4 bases, J lost 4 bases, and 6 bases stayed unmatched. The CDR3 runs to 15 residues.

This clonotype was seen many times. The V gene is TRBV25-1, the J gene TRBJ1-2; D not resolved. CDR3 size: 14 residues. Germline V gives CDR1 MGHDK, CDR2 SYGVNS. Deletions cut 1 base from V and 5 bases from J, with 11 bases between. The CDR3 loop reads CASSEFETSYGYTF. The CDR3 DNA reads TGTGCCAGCAGTGAATTCGAGACTAGTTATGGCTACACCTTC.

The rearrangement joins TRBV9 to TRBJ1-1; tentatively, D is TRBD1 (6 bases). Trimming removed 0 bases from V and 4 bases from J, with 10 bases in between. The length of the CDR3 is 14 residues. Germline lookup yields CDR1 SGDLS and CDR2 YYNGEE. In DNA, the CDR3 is TGTGCCAGCAGCGTAGAGGGGGGTGGCACTGAAGCTTTCTTT. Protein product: CASSVEGGGTEAFF.

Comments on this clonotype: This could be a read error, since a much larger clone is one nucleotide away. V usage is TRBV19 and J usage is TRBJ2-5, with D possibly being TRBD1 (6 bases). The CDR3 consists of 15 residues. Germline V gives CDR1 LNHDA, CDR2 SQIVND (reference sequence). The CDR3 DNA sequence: TGTGTCAGTAGTAGATGGACAGCCACGGGCGAGACCCAGTACTTC. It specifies CVSSRWTATGETQYF.

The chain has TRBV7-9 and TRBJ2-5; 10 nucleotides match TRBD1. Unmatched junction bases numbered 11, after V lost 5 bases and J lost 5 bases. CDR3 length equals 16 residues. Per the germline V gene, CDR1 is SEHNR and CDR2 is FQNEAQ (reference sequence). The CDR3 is CASSPRGQGVLETQYF. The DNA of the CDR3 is TGTGCCAGCAGCCCGAGAGGACAGGGGGTTTTGGAGACCCAGTACTTC.

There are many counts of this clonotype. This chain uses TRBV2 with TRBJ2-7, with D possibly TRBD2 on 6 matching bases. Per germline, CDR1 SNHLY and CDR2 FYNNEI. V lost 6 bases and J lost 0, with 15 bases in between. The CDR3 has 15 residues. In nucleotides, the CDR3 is TGTGCCAGCAGGTTCCGGGACTGGGACTCCTACGAGCAGTACTTC. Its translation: CASRFRDWDSYEQYF.

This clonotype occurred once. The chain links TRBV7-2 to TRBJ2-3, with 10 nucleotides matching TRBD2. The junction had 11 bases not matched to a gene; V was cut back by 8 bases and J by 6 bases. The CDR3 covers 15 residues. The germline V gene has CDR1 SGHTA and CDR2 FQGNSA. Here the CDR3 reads CASRRSGLASDTQYF. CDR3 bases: TGTGCCAGCCGGCGGTCGGGACTAGCGTCCGATACGCAGTATTTT.